The source of this T cell receptor beta chain is a study of shared clonotypes between healthy human individuals. Study background: Three plates each covered CD4 naive and memory; CD8 naive two, CD8 memory one. Overall study findings and caveats: Sharing across four donors was highest in naive CD4 (roughly 5%) and lowest in memory CD8 (around 0.4%). The generation probabilities recorded for non-shared clonotypes fell below those of clonotypes shared by all four donors.

Remarks on this clone: As yet, its antigen is unknown.

Original methodology: For the immunoSEQ data, sequences were junction-only without quality scores, so filtering differed. The repertoire was sequenced with immunoSEQ multiplex PCR; TCRdb's copy has only in-frame clones and lacks some. That table gives V, J and clone size, and the DNA gave D and trimming. Of 760,000 or so clones listed, about 96% are singletons. The naive CD8 fraction comprised CD45RO-negative cells positively selected for CCR7 and excluded terminally differentiated effector memory CD45RA+ cells. The sequenced material came from naive CD8+ T cells sorted from blood. This receptor was taken from a man in his thirties or forties in good health.

CDR3 coding DNA: TGTGCCAGCAGTTACGGGACAGGGGAAACCTACGAGCAGTACTTC. It yields the protein CASSYGTGETYEQYF. The chain recombines TRBV6-5 with TRBJ2-7, with 10 bases fitting TRBD1. CDR3 length equals 15 residues. V was pared by 2 bases and J by 2 bases, with 3 bases of the junction left unmatched. Per germline, CDR1 MNHEY and CDR2 SVGAGI.